This T cell receptor (beta chain) was obtained from a study of blood T cell repertoires in COVID-19. TCRdb keeps only in-frame clones here, not all; method: immunoSEQ multiplex PCR. The repertoire consists of some 60,000 clones, with more than 75% occurring once and the leading ten covering approximately 1.6%. CDR3 length: 16 amino acids. V gave up 1 base and J gave up 3 bases; unmatched junction bases: 5. Germline V lookup: CDR1 MGHDK, CDR2 SYGVNS. This clone appeared a single time. The genes are TRBV25-1 and TRBJ2-1; 8 nucleotides match TRBD2. The receptor was isolated from a human donor in a cohort sampled during active COVID-19. Sequenced material: peripheral blood. DNA for the CDR3: TGTGCCAGCAGTGAATTTTGGCTAGCGGGCTACAATGAGCAGTTCTTC. Its protein product is CASSEFWLAGYNEQFF.